One TCR beta chain is described in this entry. As yet, its antigen is unknown. The data are from a study of beta chain features in type 1 diabetes. Study results and limitations: The naive, central memory and Treg TCRB repertoires looked more alike in patients than they did in healthy donors. PCR might favor shorter templates, but any such skew would affect patients and controls equally.

Sequencing targeted expressed TCRB transcripts, as all isolated RNA had been reverse transcribed. The repertoire was sequenced with immunoSEQ multiplex PCR; TCRdb's copy has only in-frame clones and lacks some. The data show some 400,000 clones, with around 16% seen just once and approximately 0.019% held by the top ten. Trimming cost V 5 bases and J 5 bases, with 18 bases left between them. CDR1 SGHTA and CDR2 FQGTGA come from the germline V gene. The CDR3 extends over 15 amino acids. Sequencing was carried out using naive CD4+ T cells from blood. The V call is TRBV7-3, the J call TRBJ1-2; D gene ambiguous. The receptor was isolated from a woman aged 18-29 years in good health. CDR3 sequence (DNA): TGTGCCAGCAGCATCTCGGCAGTGGGAGGTTATGGCTACACCTTC. Translated, it gives CASSISAVGGYGYTF.